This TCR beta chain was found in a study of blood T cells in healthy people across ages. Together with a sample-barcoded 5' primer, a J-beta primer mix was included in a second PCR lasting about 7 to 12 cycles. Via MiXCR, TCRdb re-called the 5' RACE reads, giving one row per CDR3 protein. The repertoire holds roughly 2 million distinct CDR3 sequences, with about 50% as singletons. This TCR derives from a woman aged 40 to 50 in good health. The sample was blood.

CDR3 sequence reads: CASNPGQGQDRGGYTF. The DNA for the CDR3 is TGTGCCAGCAATCCGGGACAGGGTCAAGACCGGGGTGGCTACACCTTC. The rearrangement uses TRBV12-3 or TRBV12-4 and TRBJ1-2; 9 nucleotides align to TRBD1. The CDR3 runs 16 residues. Trimming at V came to 7 bases and at J to 7 bases, leaving 16 bases not matched to a gene.